This entry is about one T cell receptor beta chain. No antigen is known for it. Nothing much larger sits one base from this clone, and base qualities are not available. Deletion took 7 bases off V and 4 bases off J, with a span of 16 bases between the germline ends. Spanning cysteine to phenylalanine, the CDR3 consists of 14 amino acids. Here the CDR3 DNA is all that survives: 42 bases in frame from base 1. Reading the germline V gene (reference sequence) gives CDR1 LNHDA and CDR2 SQIVND. The sample originates from a study of shared clonotypes between healthy human individuals (dated by TCRdb to 2020 to 2021). At the level of the whole study: The cohort included a few men and a couple of women between 18 and 49 years of age. Per donor, three plates each were used for CD4 naive and CD4 memory, two for CD8 naive, and one for CD8 memory. To estimate repertoire size and how much clonotypes are shared between individuals, the study performed deep sequencing of blood TCR repertoires from about five healthy adults. To increase sequencing depth and limit assay-specific biases, TCR repertoire library preparation and sequencing were carried out by different laboratories using diverse techniques. Per donor, leukapheresis produced somewhere between about 0.94 and 9 billion PBMCs.

Overall study outcomes, separate from this receptor: Naive subsets generally had larger estimated clonotype richness than memory subsets. Sharing across a few donors was observed for about 5% of naive CD4, 3% to 3.5% of naive CD8, around 2.5% of memory CD4, and about 0.39% of memory CD8 clonotypes. Incomplete sequencing was indicated by rarefaction of sorted-subset datasets, despite the large sequencing depth. Sampling was limited to blood, and TCR repertoires in tissue likely differ from TCR repertoires in blood. Because the study included only a small number of donors, the genetic and exposure-history diversity represented was limited. Pairwise subsampling indicated that sequencing depth was expected to affect the degree of clonotype sharing among donors. Compared with non-shared clonotypes, clonotypes shared by all four sorted-subset donors had higher generation probabilities.

Using the deep immunoSEQ assay, multiplex PCR amplified TCR CDR3 regions from genomic DNA. Extracted genomic DNA from each cell subset was distributed evenly across all wells of several immunoSEQ 96-well plates, and each plate was treated as a replicate. Each replicate PCR for sorted subsets received around 200 ng genomic DNA, equal to about 30,000 T cell genomes. The purified libraries were quantified using a Qubit 3.0 fluorometer, sized with a Bioanalyzer 2100, and then quantified again using the KAPA Library Quantification kit. Every immunoSEQ 96-well plate was sequenced on a dedicated single-read 150-cycle Illumina NextSeq 550 flow cell. The original pipeline was this. Because the immunoSEQ output included only junctional sequences and no quality scores, the filtering could not be the same as the filtering used for full-length reads. To assign V/J genes and CDR3, sequences were annotated against IMGT germline references using PyIR, a Python wrapper for IgBLAST v1.9. Reads were removed for weak V/J assignments (E-value above 1e-6), missing CDR3, stop codons, out-of-frame junctions, or ambiguous translated residues. A V3J clonotype was defined by an identical inferred V gene, J gene, and CDR3 amino acid sequence. Percentage overlap between repertoires was calculated by dividing the number of shared unique clonotypes by the size of the smaller repertoire. RTK rarefaction, the Chao1 estimator, and Recon v2.1 estimates of unobserved clonotypes were used to assess repertoire richness. For all TCRbeta clonotypes obtained by the gDNA method from a few donors, generation probabilities were computed with OLGA. TCRdb's version of the immuneACCESS table is confined to in-frame rearrangements and falls short of the full clone set. An unresolved V gene accounts for under half of the shortfall where checked; the remainder is of unknown origin. The V and J calls and clone size are taken from that table; D and trimming were inferred from the DNA. The sample table shows about 2 million clones, and roughly 95% are seen once. The ten top clones hold approximately 1.2% of the sample.

CD8 naive samples were CD45RO-negative cells positively selected for CCR7, giving a CD45RA+CCR7+ population that excluded TemRA cells. The donors were healthy, HIV-negative adults with no recently reported acute infections or vaccinations. Every donor was a Caucasian adult living in Nashville, Tennessee, USA. After blood collection by leukapheresis, PBMCs were isolated using Ficoll-Histopaque density gradient centrifugation and then cryopreserved in the vapor phase of liquid nitrogen. Analytical flow cytometry was used to check the purity and quantity of each magnetically sorted T cell population. From each sorted fraction, genomic DNA was isolated and quantified by UV absorbance on a Nanodrop 2000c.

The origin of this receptor is a man aged 18-30 years in good health. What was sequenced was naive CD8+ T cells sorted from blood. This sample's cell subset or site label indicates: CD45RA+CCR7+. The chain uses TRBV19 and TRBJ1-2; possibly the D gene is TRBD1, per 6 matching bases. The CDR3 corresponds to CASTWGHTTYGYTF. The nucleotides are TGTGCCAGTACCTGGGGACATACCACCTATGGCTACACCTTC.